This entry lists 17 T cell receptor beta chains sequenced from one sample in a study of blood T cell repertoires in COVID-19. Libraries were prepared by immunoSEQ multiplex PCR; TCRdb keeps only in-frame clonotypes and omits some of them. This table has tens of thousands of clones, about 80% appearing once. Sequences were obtained from peripheral blood. The receptors stem from a man aged 30-40 years with COVID-19, enrolled during active disease.

J is TRBJ1-2 and V is TRBV14; D may be TRBD1 (5 bases). The CDR3 runs to 14 residues. CDR1 SGHDN and CDR2 FVKESK come from the germline V gene. V lost 1 base to trimming and J lost 8 bases, with 14 bases between them. The CDR3 nucleotides are TGTGCCAGCAGCCAAGCCCAGGGTAGGAAGGGCTACACCTTC. It translates to CASSQAQGRKGYTF.

V and J are TRBV3-1 (or the pseudogene TRBV3-2) and TRBJ2-7; D gene uncertain. V was cut by 0 bases and J by 4 bases, with 7 bases left in between. The length of the CDR3 is 13 residues. Germline-derived CDR1 and CDR2 are LGHDT and YNNKEL (reference sequence). The DNA for the CDR3 is TGTGCCAGCAGCCAAGAACCCAGGTACGAGCAGTACTTC. Encoded protein: CASSQEPRYEQYF.

J is TRBJ2-7 and V is TRBV4-3; possibly TRBD2 for D (5 bases). The CDR3 runs to 15 residues. Germline-derived CDR1 and CDR2 are LGHNA and YSLEER. V was cut by 1 base and J by 2 bases, with 12 bases left in between. The CDR3 region has the DNA TGCGCCAGCAGCCAAGGGCGGACGGGGACCTACGAGCAGTACTTC. It is translated as CASSQGRTGTYEQYF.

This chain connects TRBV21-1 to TRBJ2-7; the table's D gene call, TRBD2, was not cross checked with the DNA. TRBV21-1 is deemed a pseudogene. The CDR3 runs to 11 residues. This chain's CDR3 is CASSSSCEQYF. CDR3 in DNA: TGTGCCAGCAGCAGTTCGTGCGAGCAGTACTTC.

This clone appeared a single time. The chain couples TRBV30 to TRBJ1-2; 7 bases line up with TRBD1. The length of the CDR3 is 13 residues. Trimming cost V 1 base and J 7 bases; bases outside gene matches: 6. The germline CDR1 and CDR2 sequences are GTSNPN and SVGIG (reference sequence). The CDR3 sequence is CAWSAGGGGGYTF. CDR3 sequence (DNA): TGTGCCTGGAGTGCAGGGGGTGGTGGTGGCTACACCTTC.

J is TRBJ2-1 and V is TRBV30; 7 bases line up with TRBD2. Germline assignment: CDR1 GTSNPN and CDR2 SVGIG (reference sequence). This CDR3 is 11 amino acids long. With V trimmed by 5 bases and J by 15 bases, 10 bases remained unmatched. The CDR3 protein is CAWATLAALFF. CDR3 in DNA: TGTGCCTGGGCCACCCTAGCGGCGCTGTTCTTC.

The chain combines TRBV9 with TRBJ2-7; TRBD2 aligns across 13 bases. Trimming removed 3 bases from V and 7 bases from J; junction bases left unmatched: 13. The CDR3 is made up of 17 amino acids. In germline, CDR1 is SGDLS, CDR2 YYNGEE. Here the CDR3 DNA reads TGTGCCAGCAGCGCTTTCCGAGGACTAGCGGGAGCGGGGGAGCAGTACTTC. The encoded protein is CASSAFRGLAGAGEQYF.

The V and J genes are TRBV7-9 and TRBJ1-5; D remains unclear. Germline V gene data show CDR1 as SEHNR and CDR2 as FQNEAQ (reference sequence). Between the trimmed V and J ends, which lost 3 bases and 3 bases, there was a span of 9 bases. The CDR3 covers 14 residues. The CDR3, as DNA: TGTGCCAGCAGCTTCCCGGGGTTCAATCAGCCCCAGCATTTT. Its translation: CASSFPGFNQPQHF.

The chain has TRBV9 and TRBJ1-1; tentative D call: TRBD1 (5 bases). Germline lookup yields CDR1 SGDLS and CDR2 YYNGEE. V lost 0 bases to trimming and J lost 4 bases, with 10 bases between them. This CDR3 region has 14 residues. The CDR3 DNA follows: TGTGCCAGCAGCGTAGAAGGGGAGGGCACTGAAGCTTTCTTT. Protein product: CASSVEGEGTEAFF.

This clone showed up just once. The chain has TRBV5-6 and TRBJ2-1; the match to TRBD1 covers 10 bases. Germline V CDR1 and CDR2: SGHDT, YYEEEE. Germline trimming cut 7 bases from V and 7 bases from J; bases unmatched to any gene: 11. The CDR3 is 15 residues long. The CDR3 nucleotides are TGTGCCAGCGTCGATGGGACAGGGGTTTGGAATGAGCAGTTCTTC. Protein: CASVDGTGVWNEQFF.

The chain is built from TRBV6-5 and TRBJ2-3; a weak D match, TRBD1 (5 bases). V lost 6 bases and J 0 bases, leaving 10 bases between the germline ends. Germline assignment: CDR1 MNHEY and CDR2 SVGAGI. The CDR3 has 14 amino acids. The CDR3 reads CASSTGHSTDTQYF. The CDR3 nucleotides read TGTGCCAGCAGCACAGGACACAGCACAGATACGCAGTATTTT.

The chain uses TRBV6-2 or TRBV6-3 and TRBJ1-2, with TRBD1 matching 7 bases. CDR3 length equals 14 residues. CDR1 and CDR2 from the germline V gene are MNHEY and SVGEGT. V lost 5 bases to trimming and J lost 5 bases; unmatched junction nucleotides: 8. CDR3 amino acids: CASSTGEAVYGYTF. The CDR3 region has the DNA TGTGCCAGCAGTACAGGGGAGGCTGTGTATGGCTACACCTTC.

This clone was recorded once. The J gene is TRBJ2-7, the V gene TRBV28, with unresolved D. Germline V gene data show CDR1 as MDHEN and CDR2 as SYDVKM. The CDR3 has 12 amino acids. Trimming cost V 6 bases and J 2 bases, with 8 bases left between them. The CDR3 reads CASSAVTYEQYF. CDR3 nucleotide sequence: TGTGCCAGCAGCGCAGTAACCTACGAGCAGTACTTC.

This clone was seen many times. V usage is TRBV5-4 and J usage is TRBJ2-2; weak D call: TRBD2 (5 bases). Germline V gene data show CDR1 as SGHNT and CDR2 as YYREEE (reference sequence). The germline V and J ends were trimmed by 1 base and 7 bases, with 17 bases remaining between them. The CDR3 has 16 residues. The CDR3 is CASSLRFGKGIGELFF. The DNA of the CDR3 is TGTGCCAGCAGCTTGCGGTTCGGGAAAGGAATCGGGGAGCTGTTTTTT.

The rearrangement links TRBV12-3 or TRBV12-4 to TRBJ2-2; D ambiguous. V lost 6 bases to trimming and J lost 7 bases, with 9 bases between them. CDR3 length: 12 amino acids. The CDR3 bases are TGTGCCAGCAGATTCTCGTTCGGGGAGCTGTTTTTT. This gives the protein CASRFSFGELFF.

This clone was detected only a few times. This sequence joins TRBV6-6 and TRBJ2-7, with 7 positions matching TRBD1. Germline CDR1 is MNHNY and CDR2 is SVGAGI (reference sequence). V was clipped by 6 bases and J by 5 bases; unmatched bases: 16. This CDR3 is built from 16 residues. The CDR3 nucleotides read TGTGCCAGCAGCTCCCAACCTGGACAGGTCACCCACGAGCAGTACTTC. This codes for CASSSQPGQVTHEQYF.

V and J are TRBV5-1 and TRBJ2-7; 8 nucleotides match TRBD1. V trimming: 2 bases; J trimming: 5 bases; junction bases outside the gene matches: 6. Germline-derived CDR1 and CDR2 are SGHRS and YFSETQ. The CDR3 consists of 14 residues. CDR3 sequence (DNA): TGCGCCAGCAGCTTTGGACAGGGCCGCGACGAGCAGTACTTC. Amino acids: CASSFGQGRDEQYF. Supplemented by reference TRBV5-1 and TRBJ2-7, the full variable domain reads KAGVTQTPRYLIKTRGQQVTLSCSPISGHRSVSWYQQTPGQGLQFLFEYFSETQRNKGNFPGRFSGRQFSNSRSEMNVSTLELGDSALYLCASSFGQGRDEQYFGPGTRLTVT.